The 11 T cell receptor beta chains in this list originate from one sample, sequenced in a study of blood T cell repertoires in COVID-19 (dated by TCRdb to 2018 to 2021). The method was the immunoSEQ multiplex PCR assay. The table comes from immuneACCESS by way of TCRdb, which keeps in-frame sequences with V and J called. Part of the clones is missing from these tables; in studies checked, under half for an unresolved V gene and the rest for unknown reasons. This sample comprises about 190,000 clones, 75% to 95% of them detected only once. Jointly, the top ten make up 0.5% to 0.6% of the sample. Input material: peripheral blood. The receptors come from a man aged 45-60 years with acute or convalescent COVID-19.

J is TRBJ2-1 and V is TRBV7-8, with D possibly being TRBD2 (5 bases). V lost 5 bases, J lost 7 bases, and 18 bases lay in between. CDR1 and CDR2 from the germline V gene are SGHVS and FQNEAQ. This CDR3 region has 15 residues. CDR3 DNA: TGTGCCAGCAGCCCAACCTCACTCCCGGGGAATGAGCAGTTCTTC. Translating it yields CASSPTSLPGNEQFF.

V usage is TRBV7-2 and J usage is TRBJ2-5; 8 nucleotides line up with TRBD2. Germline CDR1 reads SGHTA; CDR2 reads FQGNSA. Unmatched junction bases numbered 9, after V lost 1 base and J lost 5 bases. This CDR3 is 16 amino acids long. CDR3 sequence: CASSLGNSGGGETQYF. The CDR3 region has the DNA TGTGCCAGCAGCTTAGGAAACAGCGGGGGCGGGGAGACCCAGTACTTC.

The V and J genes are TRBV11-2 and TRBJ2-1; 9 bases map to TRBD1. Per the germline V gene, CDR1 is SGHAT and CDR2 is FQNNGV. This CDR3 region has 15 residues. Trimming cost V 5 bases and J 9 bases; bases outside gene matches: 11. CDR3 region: CASSAGQGPTSEQFF. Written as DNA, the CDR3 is TGTGCCAGCAGCGCCGGACAGGGGCCTACAAGTGAGCAGTTCTTC.

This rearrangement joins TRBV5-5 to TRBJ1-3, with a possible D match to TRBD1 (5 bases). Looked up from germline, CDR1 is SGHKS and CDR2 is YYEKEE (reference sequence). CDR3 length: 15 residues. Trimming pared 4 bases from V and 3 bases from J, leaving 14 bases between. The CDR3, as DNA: TGTGCCAGCAGCCCCTACAGGAGAGTTGGAAACACCATATATTTT. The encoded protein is CASSPYRRVGNTIYF.

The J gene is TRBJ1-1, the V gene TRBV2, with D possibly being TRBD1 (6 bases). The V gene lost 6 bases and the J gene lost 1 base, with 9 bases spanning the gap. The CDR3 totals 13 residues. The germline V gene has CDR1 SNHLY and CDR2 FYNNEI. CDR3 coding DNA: TGTGCCAGCAGGGAACAGGGGAACACTGAAGCTTTCTTT. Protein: CASREQGNTEAFF.

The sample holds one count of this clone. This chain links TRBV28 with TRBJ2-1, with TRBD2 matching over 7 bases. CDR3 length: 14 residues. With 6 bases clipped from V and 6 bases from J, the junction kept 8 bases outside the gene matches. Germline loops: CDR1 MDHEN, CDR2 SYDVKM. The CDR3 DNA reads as TGTGCCAGCAGCCCAAGCGGGATAGGCAATGAGCAGTTCTTC. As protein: CASSPSGIGNEQFF.

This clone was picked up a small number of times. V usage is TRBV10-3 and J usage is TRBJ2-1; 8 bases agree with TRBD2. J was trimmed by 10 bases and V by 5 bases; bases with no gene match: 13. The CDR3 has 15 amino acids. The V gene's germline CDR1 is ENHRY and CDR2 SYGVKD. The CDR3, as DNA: TGTGCCATCAGTAATAGCGGGACTCAGACTGGGGAGCAGTTCTTC. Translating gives CAISNSGTQTGEQFF.

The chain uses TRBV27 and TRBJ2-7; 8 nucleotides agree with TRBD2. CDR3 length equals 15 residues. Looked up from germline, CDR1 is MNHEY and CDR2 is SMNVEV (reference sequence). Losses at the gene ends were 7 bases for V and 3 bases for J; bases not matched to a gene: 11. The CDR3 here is CASTTRGGTSYEQYF. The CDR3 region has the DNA TGTGCCAGCACCACCCGGGGCGGGACTAGCTACGAGCAGTACTTC.

CDR3 residues: CASRNTESEQYF. CDR3 in DNA: TGTGCCAGCAGAAACACCGAATCCGAGCAGTACTTC. The J gene is TRBJ2-7, the V gene TRBV7-9; D ambiguous. Trimming took off 6 bases at V and 6 bases at J, with 12 bases between the two ends. Germline CDR1 and CDR2: SEHNR and FQNEAQ (reference sequence). This CDR3 comprises 12 residues.

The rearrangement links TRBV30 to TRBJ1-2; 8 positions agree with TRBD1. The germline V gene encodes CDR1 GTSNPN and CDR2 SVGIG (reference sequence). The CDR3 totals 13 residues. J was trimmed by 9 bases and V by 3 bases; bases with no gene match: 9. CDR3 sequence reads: CAWRRDRPFSYTF. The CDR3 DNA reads TGTGCCTGGAGAAGGGACAGGCCCTTCAGCTACACCTTC.

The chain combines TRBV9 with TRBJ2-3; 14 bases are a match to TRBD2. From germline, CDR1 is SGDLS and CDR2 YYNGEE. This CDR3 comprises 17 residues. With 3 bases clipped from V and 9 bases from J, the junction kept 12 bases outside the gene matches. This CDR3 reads CASSEKIGLAGGGTQYF. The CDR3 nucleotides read TGTGCCAGCAGCGAAAAAATTGGACTAGCGGGAGGAGGAACGCAGTATTTT.